This T cell receptor (beta chain) appears in the sequencing data of a study of T cells in Graves' hyperthyroidism and ophthalmopathy. Uncontrolled infection, other autoimmune disease, pregnancy or lactation led to exclusion. The CDR3 regions of TCR beta were amplified from RNA transcripts. The TCR CDR3 first-round RT-PCR relied on the HTBI primer set. MiXCR, run by TCRdb on the multiplex PCR reads, gives a single entry per CDR3 protein. The sample yields roughly 740,000 distinct CDR3 sequences, 15% to 20% seen once. Germline assignment: CDR1 GTSNPN and CDR2 SVGIG (reference sequence). The CDR3 is 12 residues long. The V end lost 7 bases, the J end lost 0 bases, and 10 bases lay between the germline ends.

Material for sequencing was blood. This chain connects TRBV30 to TRBJ2-7; D is possibly TRBD1 (6 bases). The TCR originated in a man between 18 and 29 years old with Graves' hyperthyroidism. CDR3 sequence reads: CASDSYSYEQYF. CDR3 coding DNA: TGTGCCTCGGACAGCTACTCCTACGAGCAGTACTTC.